The 14 T cell receptor beta chains given below trace back to one sample, sequenced in a study of control samples from healthy donors and cancer patients. Data came from immunoSEQ multiplex PCR; TCRdb stores just in-frame clones and leaves some out. The sample includes roughly 130,000 clones, more than 80% seen only once; the top ten take more than 2%. Sample: blood. These receptors all come from a man between 18 and 29 years old in good health.

V is TRBV9 and J is TRBJ1-3; TRBD1 agrees at 8 bases. V was clipped by 3 bases and J by 4 bases; unmatched bases: 9. The CDR3 length is 16 residues. Germline V gives CDR1 SGDLS, CDR2 YYNGEE. The CDR3 loop is CASSDLQGARGNTIYF. The CDR3 DNA is TGTGCCAGCAGCGATCTCCAGGGGGCGAGGGGAAACACCATATATTTT.

The chain employs TRBV18 and TRBJ2-1; TRBD2 agrees at 9 bases. The CDR3 runs to 15 residues. Germline CDR1 KGHSH, CDR2 LQKENI. V was pared by 2 bases and J by 5 bases, with 4 bases of the junction left unmatched. In DNA, the CDR3 is TGTGCCAGCTCACCATTGGCTAGCGGGGACAATGAGCAGTTCTTC. Protein sequence: CASSPLASGDNEQFF.

The gene calls are TRBV27 and TRBJ1-2; D call uncertain. The germline V and J ends were trimmed by 2 bases and 5 bases, with 12 bases remaining between them. The CDR3 spans 14 residues. Per the germline V gene, CDR1 is MNHEY and CDR2 is SMNVEV (reference sequence). The CDR3 DNA is TGTGCCAGCAGTTTAAAGCCAGTTGGGTATGGCTACACCTTC. It encodes CASSLKPVGYGYTF.

V and J are TRBV19 and TRBJ1-2; the D gene is possibly TRBD1 (5 bases). CDR1 is LNHDA and CDR2 is SQIVND in the germline V gene (reference sequence). This CDR3 comprises 15 residues. V lost 0 bases and J lost 0, with 8 bases in between. The CDR3 sequence: CASSIDGGANYGYTF. CDR3 sequence (DNA): TGTGCCAGTAGTATAGACGGGGGGGCTAACTATGGCTACACCTTC. Supplemented by reference TRBV19 and TRBJ1-2, the full variable domain reads DGGITQSPKYLFRKEGQNVTLSCEQNLNHDAMYWYRQDPGQGLRLIYYSQIVNDFQKGDIAEGYSVSREKKESFPLTVTSAQKNPTAFYLCASSIDGGANYGYTFGSGTRLTVV.

V usage is TRBV30 and J usage is TRBJ2-5, with unresolved D. Per germline, CDR1 GTSNPN and CDR2 SVGIG (reference sequence). Between the trimmed V and J ends, which lost 0 bases and 1 base, there was a span of 9 bases. This CDR3 contains 14 residues. Here the CDR3 reads CAWSVNAFQETQYF. CDR3 bases: TGTGCCTGGAGTGTCAATGCGTTCCAAGAGACCCAGTACTTC.

This clone has a single count. The rearrangement joins TRBV11-2 to TRBJ2-5; a weak D match, TRBD1 (6 bases). CDR3 length: 16 amino acids. Germline lookup yields CDR1 SGHAT and CDR2 FQNNGV. Trimming left V 1 base short and J 4 bases short, with 16 bases between. This CDR3 reads CASSLGGQGEGETQYF. In DNA, the CDR3 is TGTGCCAGCAGCTTAGGGGGGCAGGGAGAAGGAGAGACCCAGTACTTC.

Concerning this clone itself: This may arise from a read error, as a much more abundant clone is one base away. V is TRBV3-1 (or the pseudogene TRBV3-2) and J is TRBJ1-1; D remains ambiguous. Germline V gene data show CDR1 as LGHDT and CDR2 as YNNKEL (reference sequence). V lost 1 base and J 5 bases, leaving 8 bases between the germline ends. The CDR3 has 13 residues. The CDR3 reads CASSQGRSTEAFF. DNA of the CDR3: TGTGCCAGCAGCCAAGGAAGGTCGACTGAAGCTTTCTTT.

The chain uses TRBV11-3 and TRBJ2-1; D is ambiguous. This CDR3 has 13 residues. The germline gives CDR1 SGHNT, CDR2 YENEEA. Between the trimmed V and J ends, which lost 6 bases and 5 bases, there was a span of 11 bases. CDR3 in amino acids: CASRSYRDNEQFF. In DNA, the CDR3 is TGTGCCAGCAGATCCTACCGGGACAATGAGCAGTTCTTC.

The gene calls are TRBV28 and TRBJ1-4, with a weak D call TRBD1 (5 bases). Trimming took off 2 bases at V and 6 bases at J, with 10 bases between the two ends. The CDR3 length is 14 residues. Per the germline V gene, CDR1 is MDHEN and CDR2 is SYDVKM. CDR3 nucleotide sequence: TGTGCCAGCAGTTTAGAAGCCAGGGATGAAAAACTGTTTTTT. This gives the protein CASSLEARDEKLFF.

This clone turned up a few times. The J gene is TRBJ2-1, the V gene TRBV5-4; TRBD1 is a possible D gene (6 bases). Germline V CDR1 and CDR2: SGHNT, YYREEE (reference sequence). With 0 bases removed from V and 4 bases from J, the gap between germline ends came to 17 bases. This CDR3 is 17 amino acids long. The chain's CDR3 is CASSLAQGTYTYNEQFF. CDR3 bases: TGTGCCAGCAGCTTGGCGCAGGGGACATATACATACAATGAGCAGTTCTTC.

The chain couples TRBV9 to TRBJ2-3; either TRBD1 or TRBD2 may fit D (6 bases each). V was clipped by 0 bases and J by 1 base, with 18 bases between them. From germline, CDR1 is SGDLS and CDR2 YYNGEE. The CDR3 runs to 18 residues. In DNA form, the CDR3 reads TGTGCCAGCAGCGTAGCTACAGGGACGGGGGTCGGCACAGATACGCAGTATTTT. Translated: CASSVATGTGVGTDTQYF.

In nucleotides, the CDR3 is TGTGCCATCAGCACGGACGGAAAATCCTACGAGCAGTACTTC. This encodes CAISTDGKSYEQYF. The chain uses TRBV10-3 and TRBJ2-7, with unresolved D. This CDR3 is 14 amino acids long. V was shortened by 6 bases and J by 1 base, with 13 bases between the two germline ends. Germline V lookup: CDR1 ENHRY, CDR2 SYGVKD.

V is TRBV18 and J is TRBJ1-2, with D unresolved. CDR1 KGHSH and CDR2 LQKENI come from the germline V gene. Trimming removed 1 base from V and 4 bases from J, with 10 bases in between. The CDR3 length is 14 residues. CDR3 nucleotide sequence: TGTGCCAGCTCACCACGGCAGGAGGCCTATGGCTACACCTTC. It encodes CASSPRQEAYGYTF.

V and J are TRBV5-4 and TRBJ2-6; the D gene is possibly TRBD2 (5 bases). Trimming removed 5 bases at V and 2 bases at J, with 17 bases between. CDR3 size: 17 residues. Per germline, CDR1 SGHNT and CDR2 YYREEE (reference sequence). CDR3 in DNA: TGTGCCAGCAGTCGTTGGGGAGCCTCGGCTGGGGCCAACGTCCTGACTTTC. Its translation is CASSRWGASAGANVLTF.